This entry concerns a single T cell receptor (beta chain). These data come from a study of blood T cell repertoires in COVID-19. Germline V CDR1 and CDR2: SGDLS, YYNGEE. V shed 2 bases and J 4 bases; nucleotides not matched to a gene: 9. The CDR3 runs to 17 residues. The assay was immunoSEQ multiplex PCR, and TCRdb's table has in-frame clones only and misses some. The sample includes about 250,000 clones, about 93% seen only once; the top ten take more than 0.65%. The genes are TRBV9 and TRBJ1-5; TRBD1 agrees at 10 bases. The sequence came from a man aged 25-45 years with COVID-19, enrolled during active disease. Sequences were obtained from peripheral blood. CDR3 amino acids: CASSVGPGTGENQPQHF. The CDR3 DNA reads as TGTGCCAGCAGCGTTGGCCCCGGGACAGGGGAGAATCAGCCCCAGCATTTT.